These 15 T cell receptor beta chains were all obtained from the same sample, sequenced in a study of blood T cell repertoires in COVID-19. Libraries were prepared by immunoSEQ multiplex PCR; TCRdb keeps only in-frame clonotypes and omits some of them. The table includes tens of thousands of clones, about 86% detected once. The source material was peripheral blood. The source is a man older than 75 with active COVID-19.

The CDR3 loop is CASSLVGGGEQYF. The CDR3 nucleotides read TGTGCCAGCAGCTTAGTCGGGGGAGGCGAGCAGTACTTC. The chain joins TRBV5-6 to TRBJ2-7; possibly TRBD2 for D (6 bases). Germline V gene data show CDR1 as SGHDT and CDR2 as YYEEEE. The CDR3 runs 13 residues. Trimming cost V 2 bases and J 6 bases, with 12 bases left between them. Looking up the rest from reference TRBV5-6 and TRBJ2-7 gives the full variable domain: DAGVTQSPTHLIKTRGQQVTLRCSPKSGHDTVSWYQQALGQGPQFIFQYYEEEERQRGNFPDRFSGHQFPNYSSELNVNALLLGDSALYLCASSLVGGGEQYFGPGTRLTVT.

The CDR3 nucleotides read TGTGCCAGCAGAGTGTCGACAGGGGGCCGTCAGCCCCAGCATTTT. It yields the protein CASRVSTGGRQPQHF. This chain links TRBV2 with TRBJ1-5, with TRBD1 matching over 10 bases. Per the germline V gene, CDR1 is SNHLY and CDR2 is FYNNEI. Germline trimming cut 6 bases from V and 6 bases from J; bases unmatched to any gene: 8. The CDR3 consists of 15 residues.

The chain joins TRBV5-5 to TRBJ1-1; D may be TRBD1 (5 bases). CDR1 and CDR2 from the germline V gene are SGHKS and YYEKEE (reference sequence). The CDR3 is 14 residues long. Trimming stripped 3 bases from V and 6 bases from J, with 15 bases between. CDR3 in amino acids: CASSYLAGRPEAFF. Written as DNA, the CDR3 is TGTGCCAGCAGCTACCTTGCGGGGCGCCCTGAAGCTTTCTTT.

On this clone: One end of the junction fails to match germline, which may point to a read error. Here the CDR3 DNA reads TGTGCCAGTAGTGCCGGGACAGGGATAGATCTATCACCCCCCCACTTT. This encodes CASSAGTGIDLSPPHF. The chain has TRBV19 and TRBJ1-6; the match to TRBD1 covers 9 bases. The germline V gene has CDR1 LNHDA and CDR2 SQIVND (reference sequence). The CDR3 consists of 16 residues.

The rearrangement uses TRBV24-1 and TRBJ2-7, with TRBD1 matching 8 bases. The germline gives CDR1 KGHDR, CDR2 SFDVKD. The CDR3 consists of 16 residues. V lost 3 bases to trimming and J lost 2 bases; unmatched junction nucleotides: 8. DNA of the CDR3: TGTGCCACCAGTGATCACGGACAGGGATCGGCCTACGAGCAGTACTTC. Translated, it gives CATSDHGQGSAYEQYF.

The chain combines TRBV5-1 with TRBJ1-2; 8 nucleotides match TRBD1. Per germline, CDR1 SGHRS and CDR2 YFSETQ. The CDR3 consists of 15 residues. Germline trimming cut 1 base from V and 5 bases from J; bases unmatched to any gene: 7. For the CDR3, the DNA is TGCGCCAGCAGCTTGACCGGGGACAGGATTTATGGCTACACCTTC. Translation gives CASSLTGDRIYGYTF.

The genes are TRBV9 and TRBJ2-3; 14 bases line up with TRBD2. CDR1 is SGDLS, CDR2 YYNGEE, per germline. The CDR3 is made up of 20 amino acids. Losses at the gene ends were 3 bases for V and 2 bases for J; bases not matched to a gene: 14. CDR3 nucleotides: TGTGCCAGCAGCGCAAATCTGGGACCGGGACTAGCGGGGGTCACAGATACGCAGTATTTT. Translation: CASSANLGPGLAGVTDTQYF.

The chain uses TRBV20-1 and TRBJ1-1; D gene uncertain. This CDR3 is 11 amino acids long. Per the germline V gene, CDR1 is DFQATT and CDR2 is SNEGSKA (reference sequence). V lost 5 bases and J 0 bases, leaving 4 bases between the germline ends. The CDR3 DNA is TGCAGTGCTGGCCTGAACACTGAAGCTTTCTTT. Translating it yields CSAGLNTEAFF.

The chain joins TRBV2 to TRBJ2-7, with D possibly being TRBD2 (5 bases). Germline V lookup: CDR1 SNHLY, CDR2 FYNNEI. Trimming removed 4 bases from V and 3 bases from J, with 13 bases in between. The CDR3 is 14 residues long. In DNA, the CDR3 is TGTGCCAGCAGTGGGGAGAGTATCAGCTACGAGCAGTACTTC. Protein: CASSGESISYEQYF.

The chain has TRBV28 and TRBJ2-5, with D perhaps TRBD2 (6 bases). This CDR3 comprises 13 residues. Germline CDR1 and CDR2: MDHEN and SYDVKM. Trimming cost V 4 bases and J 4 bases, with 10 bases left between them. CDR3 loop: CASSWEDVETQYF. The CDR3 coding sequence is TGTGCCAGCAGTTGGGAGGACGTAGAGACCCAGTACTTC.

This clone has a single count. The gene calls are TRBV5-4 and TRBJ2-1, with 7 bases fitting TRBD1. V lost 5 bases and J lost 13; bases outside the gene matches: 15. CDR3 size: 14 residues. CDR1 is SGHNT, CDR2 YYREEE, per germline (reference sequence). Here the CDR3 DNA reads TGTGCCAGCAGTTTCCAAGGGACAGCCCTTTTACAGTTCTTC. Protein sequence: CASSFQGTALLQFF.

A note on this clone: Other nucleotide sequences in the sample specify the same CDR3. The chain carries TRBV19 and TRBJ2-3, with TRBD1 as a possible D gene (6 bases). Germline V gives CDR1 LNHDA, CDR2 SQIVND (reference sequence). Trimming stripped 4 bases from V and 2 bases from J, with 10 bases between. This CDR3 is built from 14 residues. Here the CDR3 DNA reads TGTGCCAGTAGTAACGGACAGAACACAGATACGCAGTATTTT. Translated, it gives CASSNGQNTDTQYF.

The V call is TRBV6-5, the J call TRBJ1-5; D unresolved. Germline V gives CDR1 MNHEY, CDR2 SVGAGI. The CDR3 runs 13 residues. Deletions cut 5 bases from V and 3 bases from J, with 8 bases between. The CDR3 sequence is CASSPGYNQPQHF. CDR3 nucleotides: TGTGCCAGCAGTCCGGGGTACAATCAGCCCCAGCATTTT.

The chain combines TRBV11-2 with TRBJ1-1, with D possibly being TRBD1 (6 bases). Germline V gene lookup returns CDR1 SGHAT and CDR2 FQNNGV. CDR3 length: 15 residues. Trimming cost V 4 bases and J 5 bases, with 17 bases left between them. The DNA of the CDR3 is TGTGCCAGCAGCTCAGGCGGGGGCGCATCAACTGAAGCTTTCTTT. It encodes CASSSGGGASTEAFF.

This CDR3 reads CASSLPARGGRAPYNEQFF. CDR3 DNA sequence: TGTGCCAGCAGCTTACCGGCAAGGGGCGGGAGGGCCCCCTACAATGAGCAGTTCTTC. The chain is built from TRBV11-2 and TRBJ2-1; 9 positions agree with TRBD2. The CDR3 is made up of 19 amino acids. V was pared by 2 bases and J by 2 bases, with 13 bases of the junction left unmatched. Germline CDR1 SGHAT, CDR2 FQNNGV.